This TCR beta chain was identified during a study of blood T cell repertoires in COVID-19. Germline CDR1 reads LGHDT; CDR2 reads YNNKEL (reference sequence). The CDR3 consists of 16 residues. V was clipped by 3 bases and J by 6 bases; unmatched bases: 6. Authors' methods: Reference gene primer amplification yielded estimated nucleated cell counts. The table came from immunoSEQ multiplex PCR; TCRdb's copy has only in-frame clones and leaves some out. V and J calls and clone size are copied from that table; D and trimming were computed from the DNA. The sample has 150,000 to 200,000 clones, 85% seen once.

Input material: peripheral blood. The chain uses TRBV3-1 (or the pseudogene TRBV3-2) and TRBJ2-1; TRBD2 matches at 12 bases. The sequence was collected from a woman aged 55-75 years with acute or convalescent COVID-19. As DNA, the CDR3 is TGTGCCAGCAGCCACCTGACTAGCGGGGGCCCCAATGAGCAGTTCTTC. Its translation is CASSHLTSGGPNEQFF.